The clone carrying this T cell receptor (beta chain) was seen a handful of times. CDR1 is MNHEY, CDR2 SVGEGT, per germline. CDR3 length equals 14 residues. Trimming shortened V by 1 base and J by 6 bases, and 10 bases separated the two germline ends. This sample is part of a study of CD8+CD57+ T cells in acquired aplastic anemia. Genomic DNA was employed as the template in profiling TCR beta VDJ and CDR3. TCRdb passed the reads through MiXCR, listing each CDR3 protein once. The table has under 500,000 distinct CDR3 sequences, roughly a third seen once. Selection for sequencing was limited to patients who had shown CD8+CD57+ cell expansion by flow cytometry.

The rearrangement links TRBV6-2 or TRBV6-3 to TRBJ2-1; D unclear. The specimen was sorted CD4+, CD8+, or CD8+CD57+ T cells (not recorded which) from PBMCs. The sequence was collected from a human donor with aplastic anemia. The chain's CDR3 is CASSYYVGLNEQFF. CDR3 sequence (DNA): TGTGCCAGCAGTTACTACGTGGGCCTCAATGAGCAGTTCTTC.